These 10 T cell receptor beta chains share one sample of origin, sequenced in a study of CD8+ T cells in alopecia areata. RNA extraction was followed by reverse transcription into cDNA, which acted as the sequencing template. The method was immunoSEQ multiplex PCR; TCRdb's version includes in-frame clones alone and lacks a portion of them. Of approximately 200,000 clones in the sample, about 60% are singletons; the top ten hold about 3%. The treatment: oral pan-JAK inhibitor, 5-10 mg twice daily. Sequenced material: CD4+ T cells sorted from blood, taken at week 4, from a patient treated with tofacitinib. All receptors come from a human donor with alopecia areata.

This clone was counted only a few times. The V call is TRBV7-9, the J call TRBJ2-3, with D possibly being TRBD1 (6 bases). Trimming pared 1 base from V and 9 bases from J, leaving 11 bases between. Germline lookup yields CDR1 SEHNR and CDR2 FQNEAQ (reference sequence). CDR3 length: 13 amino acids. The CDR3 coding sequence is TGTGCCAGCAGCTTAGTGAGGGGGTTGACGCAGTATTTT. This encodes CASSLVRGLTQYF.

This clone was counted a few times. The chain uses TRBV7-9 and TRBJ2-5; TRBD1 is a possible D gene (6 bases). CDR1 SEHNR and CDR2 FQNEAQ come from the germline V gene (reference sequence). This CDR3 spans 15 amino acids. Trimming pared 3 bases from V and 3 bases from J, leaving 14 bases between. The CDR3 protein is CASSLVLGAEETQYF. The CDR3 DNA follows: TGTGCCAGCAGCTTGGTCTTGGGGGCCGAAGAGACCCAGTACTTC. The full variable domain, in which reference TRBV7-9 and TRBJ2-5 provide the parts outside the CDR3, is DTGVSQNPRHKITKRGQNVTFRCDPISEHNRLYWYRQTLGQGPEFLTYFQNEAQLEKSRLLSDRFSAERPKGSFSTLEIQRTEQGDSAMYLCASSLVLGAEETQYFGPGTRLLVL.

The chain couples TRBV7-2 to TRBJ1-1; no clear D. Germline V CDR1 and CDR2: SGHTA, FQGNSA. CDR3 length equals 14 residues. V lost 5 bases to trimming and J lost 2 bases, with 12 bases between them. The CDR3 bases are TGTGCCAGCAGCCCAACCCCCACCAACACTGAAGCTTTCTTT. Protein sequence: CASSPTPTNTEAFF.

The rearrangement joins TRBV28 to TRBJ1-3; D call uncertain. Per the germline V gene, CDR1 is MDHEN and CDR2 is SYDVKM. The CDR3 runs to 13 residues. V dropped 6 bases and J dropped 8 bases, with 14 bases sitting between them. This chain's CDR3 is CASRSPVVDTIYF. DNA of the CDR3: TGTGCCAGCAGATCACCAGTTGTGGACACCATATATTTT.

This clone has a single count. This chain uses TRBV29-1 with TRBJ1-2; TRBD1 matches 7 bases. V gave up 6 bases and J gave up 9 bases; unmatched junction bases: 16. This CDR3 contains 14 residues. Germline V CDR1 and CDR2: SQVTM, ANQGSEA. CDR3 sequence (DNA): TGCAGCGTGGGGGACAGAGTAACACAACCCAGCTACACCTTC. Protein product: CSVGDRVTQPSYTF.

The gene calls are TRBV6-6 and TRBJ1-2; TRBD1 aligns across 9 bases. V shed 5 bases, J shed 11 bases, and the junction held 12 bases outside the gene matches. Germline CDR1 is MNHNY and CDR2 is SVGAGI (reference sequence). CDR3 length equals 14 residues. CDR3 nucleotides: TGTGCCAGCAGTGCCGGGACAGGGATGCTCGGGTACACCTTC. Its protein product is CASSAGTGMLGYTF.

The CDR3 loop is CASNGGGRSGYEQYF. CDR3 nucleotides: TGTGCCAGCAACGGTGGCGGGCGGTCGGGCTACGAGCAGTACTTC. V and J are TRBV7-2 and TRBJ2-7; D may be TRBD2 (5 bases). Deletions cut 7 bases from V and 3 bases from J, with 19 bases between. The CDR3 contains 15 residues. In germline, CDR1 is SGHTA, CDR2 FQGNSA.

In this sample, this clone turned up once. The chain uses TRBV6-5 and TRBJ2-1; 8 bases fit TRBD2. The CDR3 loop spans 15 amino acids. J gave up 10 bases and V 0 bases, and 8 bases lay outside the gene matches. Germline CDR1 and CDR2: MNHEY and SVGAGI. The CDR3 protein is CASSYSNRGGREQFF. The CDR3 DNA follows: TGTGCCAGCAGTTACTCGAATCGGGGGGGGAGGGAGCAGTTCTTC.

This clone was seen once. The rearrangement joins TRBV6-5 to TRBJ1-6; no clear D gene. The CDR3 totals 14 residues. Trimming left V 6 bases short and J 4 bases short, with 10 bases between. Looked up from germline, CDR1 is MNHEY and CDR2 is SVGAGI. CDR3 coding DNA: TGTGCCAGCAGCCTGTACCCATATAATTCACCCCTCCACTTT. Translation: CASSLYPYNSPLHF.

The chain employs TRBV19 and TRBJ1-5; D ambiguous. V lost 1 base and J 6 bases, leaving 13 bases between the germline ends. Looked up from germline, CDR1 is LNHDA and CDR2 is SQIVND (reference sequence). This CDR3 is 15 amino acids long. The CDR3: CASSIVPEGSQPQHF. CDR3 bases: TGTGCCAGTAGTATAGTCCCCGAGGGTAGTCAGCCCCAGCATTTT.